A single sample is the source of the 30 T cell receptor beta chains below, sequenced in a study of blood T cell repertoires in COVID-19. Repertoires were generated with immunoSEQ multiplex PCR, while TCRdb's copy carries only in-frame clones and drops some. The sample has approximately 240,000 clones; 65% to 85% are singletons. The sequenced sample was peripheral blood. The receptors stem from a woman in her thirties or forties with active or convalescent COVID-19.

The J gene is TRBJ1-3, the V gene TRBV12-5; the match to TRBD1 covers 8 bases. Germline V gene lookup returns CDR1 LGHNT and CDR2 FRNRAP. V was pared by 6 bases and J by 5 bases, with 12 bases of the junction left unmatched. The CDR3 runs to 16 residues. In DNA form, the CDR3 reads TGTGCTAGTGGCGAATGGACAGGGAAGAAAAGAAACACCATATATTTT. Translated, it gives CASGEWTGKKRNTIYF.

CDR3 sequence (DNA): TGTGCCAGCAGACTTCTTACGGGGGGGTACAATGAGCAGTTCTTC. Amino acids: CASRLLTGGYNEQFF. The V and J genes are TRBV5-4 and TRBJ2-1; 8 nucleotides agree with TRBD2. This CDR3 contains 15 residues. Trimming removed 5 bases from V and 4 bases from J; junction bases left unmatched: 8. Looked up from germline, CDR1 is SGHNT and CDR2 is YYREEE (reference sequence).

V usage is TRBV7-9 and J usage is TRBJ2-1; no reliable D call. Trimming removed 2 bases from V and 0 bases from J, with 5 bases in between. The length of the CDR3 is 14 residues. The germline gives CDR1 SEHNR, CDR2 FQNEAQ (reference sequence). CDR3 protein: CASSLSVSYNEQFF. DNA of the CDR3: TGTGCCAGCAGCTTAAGCGTCTCCTACAATGAGCAGTTCTTC.

The chain links TRBV19 to TRBJ2-7; D may be TRBD1 (6 bases). The germline V gene encodes CDR1 LNHDA and CDR2 SQIVND (reference sequence). The CDR3 sequence is 15 residues long. V gave up 7 bases and J gave up 3 bases, with 19 bases separating them. CDR3 DNA: TGTGCCAGTACCTATCGGGCAGGGGACAACTACGAGCAGTACTTC. The encoded protein is CASTYRAGDNYEQYF.

The V gene is TRBV15, the J gene TRBJ1-5, with TRBD1 as a possible D gene (5 bases). From germline, CDR1 is LNHNV and CDR2 YYDKDF (reference sequence). This CDR3 comprises 15 residues. V lost 0 bases, J lost 5 bases, and 11 bases lay in between. The CDR3 loop is CATSRDVRGDQPQHF. CDR3 DNA sequence: TGTGCCACCAGCAGAGATGTTAGGGGCGATCAGCCCCAGCATTTT. Drawing the rest from reference TRBV15 and TRBJ1-5, the complete variable domain is DAMVIQNPRYQVTQFGKPVTLSCSQTLNHNVMYWYQQKSSQAPKLLFHYYDKDFNNEADTPDNFQSRRPNTSFCFLDIRSPGLGDTAMYLCATSRDVRGDQPQHFGDGTRLSIL.

The chain has TRBV30 and TRBJ1-6; D is uncertain. V shed 2 bases and J shed 10 bases, with 12 bases lying between them. CDR1 is GTSNPN and CDR2 is SVGIG in the germline V gene (reference sequence). This CDR3 is 13 amino acids long. CDR3 region: CAWSSDLWSPLHF. The CDR3 nucleotides read TGTGCCTGGAGTTCAGATCTGTGGTCACCCCTCCACTTT.

V and J are TRBV28 and TRBJ2-7; D is unclear. Germline V gene sequence: CDR1 MDHEN, CDR2 SYDVKM. The CDR3 covers 15 residues. Trimming removed 5 bases at V and 0 bases at J, with 14 bases between. CDR3 sequence (DNA): TGTGCCAGCAGTAATACCGGGTTCCGCTCCTACGAGCAGTACTTC. Its translation: CASSNTGFRSYEQYF.

This chain links TRBV7-9 with TRBJ2-3; D is possibly TRBD1 (6 bases). Germline V gene sequence: CDR1 SEHNR, CDR2 FQNEAQ (reference sequence). V lost 4 bases and J lost 5, with 16 bases in between. This CDR3 is built from 15 residues. DNA of the CDR3: TGTGCCAGCAGCTCACAGGGAAGCTTACAAGATACGCAGTATTTT. This codes for CASSSQGSLQDTQYF.

This chain connects TRBV5-6 to TRBJ2-5, with 9 bases that match TRBD1. Per germline, CDR1 SGHDT and CDR2 YYEEEE. The CDR3 is made up of 15 amino acids. The V segment lost 0 bases and the J segment 5 bases; nucleotides outside the gene matches: 5. The CDR3 DNA reads as TGTGCCAGCAGCTTGGACACAGGGGGCAGCGAGACCCAGTACTTC. Protein: CASSLDTGGSETQYF.

The J gene is TRBJ1-1, the V gene TRBV6-5, with D possibly being TRBD1 (5 bases). V lost 6 bases and J 0 bases, leaving 14 bases between the germline ends. The V gene's germline CDR1 is MNHEY and CDR2 SVGAGI. The CDR3 sequence is 15 residues long. In DNA, the CDR3 is TGTGCCAGCAGCGCGACCCCGACAGTGAACACTGAAGCTTTCTTT. Its translation: CASSATPTVNTEAFF.

This chain links TRBV6-5 with TRBJ2-7, with TRBD1 as a possible D gene (5 bases). CDR3 length: 11 residues. Trimming stripped 6 bases from V and 6 bases from J, with 9 bases between. CDR1 is MNHEY and CDR2 is SVGAGI in the germline V gene. The CDR3 nucleotides read TGTGCCAGCAGCAGGGATAGCGAGCAGTACTTC. Amino acids: CASSRDSEQYF.

The V call is TRBV11-2, the J call TRBJ1-6; possibly TRBD1 for D (6 bases). The CDR3 extends over 15 amino acids. V lost 2 bases and J lost 5, with 10 bases in between. CDR1 is SGHAT and CDR2 is FQNNGV in the germline V gene. This CDR3 is CASSLWAGDNSPLHF. The CDR3 region has the DNA TGTGCCAGCAGCTTATGGGCAGGGGATAATTCACCCCTCCACTTT.

This clone was recorded a few times. This rearrangement joins TRBV4-1 to TRBJ1-2, with D tentatively TRBD1 (6 bases). The CDR3 consists of 15 residues. Per germline, CDR1 MGHRA and CDR2 YSYEKL. V was cut by 4 bases and J by 2 bases, with 14 bases left in between. The CDR3 DNA reads TGCGCCAGCAGCCCATCGCGGGGGCTCAACTATGGCTACACCTTC. It translates to CASSPSRGLNYGYTF.

This chain joins TRBV6-6 and TRBJ2-7, with 10 bases that match TRBD1. With V trimmed by 4 bases and J by 10 bases, 7 bases remained unmatched. The CDR3 is made up of 13 amino acids. The germline gives CDR1 MNHNY, CDR2 SVGAGI (reference sequence). CDR3 in DNA: TGTGCCAGCAGTTCGGGACAGGGGATGAAACAGTACTTC. Its protein is CASSSGQGMKQYF.

The chain has TRBV24-1 and TRBJ1-1; a weak D match, TRBD1 (6 bases). V was clipped by 4 bases and J by 4 bases, with 15 bases between them. This CDR3 contains 15 residues. In germline, CDR1 is KGHDR, CDR2 SFDVKD. The CDR3 loop reads CATSEAVGGPTEAFF. The CDR3 DNA reads TGTGCCACCAGTGAGGCGGTCGGGGGGCCCACTGAAGCTTTCTTT.

The rearrangement joins TRBV6-5 to TRBJ1-2; the D is unclear. The V gene's germline CDR1 is MNHEY and CDR2 SVGAGI. The ends were cut back, 9 bases at V and 5 bases at J, with 13 bases in the middle. This CDR3 spans 12 amino acids. The CDR3 DNA follows: TGTGCCAGTGTCGGAGGAGGGTATGGCTACACCTTC. Its protein product is CASVGGGYGYTF.

This clone was detected only once. J is TRBJ1-1 and V is TRBV30, with D possibly matching TRBD1 (5 bases). With 5 bases removed from V and 5 bases from J, the gap between germline ends came to 24 bases. CDR3 length equals 16 residues. Germline values: CDR1 GTSNPN, CDR2 SVGIG (reference sequence). Here the CDR3 DNA reads TGTGCCTGGCTTGACCCATCGACAGCGGGTCTTACTGAAGCTTTCTTT. Its translation is CAWLDPSTAGLTEAFF.

This clone showed up just a few times. CDR3 nucleotide sequence: TGTGCCAGCAGTGAAGCTAGTGGGCAGGCGGGATACGAGCAGTACTTC. It translates to CASSEASGQAGYEQYF. The chain combines TRBV6-1 with TRBJ2-7, with a weak D call TRBD2 (6 bases). V was cut by 0 bases and J by 4 bases, with 16 bases left in between. Germline V gives CDR1 MNHNS, CDR2 SASEGT. This CDR3 has 16 residues.

The rearrangement joins TRBV10-1 to TRBJ1-5; D unclear. Germline CDR1 is WNHNN and CDR2 is SYGVQD (reference sequence). Trimming shortened V by 3 bases and J by 1 base, and 4 bases separated the two germline ends. This CDR3 spans 13 amino acids. In nucleotides, the CDR3 is TGCGCCAGCAGTGACGGGAGCAATCAGCCCCAGCATTTT. Its protein product is CASSDGSNQPQHF.

The J gene is TRBJ1-5, the V gene TRBV19; tentative D call: TRBD1 (6 bases). The CDR3 runs to 16 residues. CDR1 and CDR2 from the germline V gene are LNHDA and SQIVND (reference sequence). The ends were cut back, 6 bases at V and 0 bases at J, with 15 bases in the middle. This chain's CDR3 is CASRDTGLYSNQPQHF. CDR3 sequence (DNA): TGTGCCAGTAGGGATACAGGGTTATATAGCAATCAGCCCCAGCATTTT.

The V call is TRBV6-5, the J call TRBJ1-3; no clear D. Germline V gene sequence: CDR1 MNHEY, CDR2 SVGAGI. Trimming removed 7 bases from V and 0 bases from J, with 13 bases in between. The CDR3 length is 15 residues. DNA of the CDR3: TGTGCCAGCACATTAGATAGCGGCTCTGGAAACACCATATATTTT. Protein sequence: CASTLDSGSGNTIYF.

This chain uses TRBV9 with TRBJ2-6, with 8 bases matching TRBD1. The trim removed 4 bases at V and 2 bases at J, leaving 11 bases unmatched. CDR1 SGDLS and CDR2 YYNGEE come from the germline V gene. The CDR3 sequence is 18 residues long. Written as DNA, the CDR3 is TGTGCCAGCAGCCCGTGGACAGGGAACATACCTGGGGCCAACGTCCTGACTTTC. This encodes CASSPWTGNIPGANVLTF. The entire variable domain, with the rest obtained from reference TRBV9 and TRBJ2-6, is as follows: DSGVTQTPKHLITATGQRVTLRCSPRSGDLSVYWYQQSLDQGLQFLIQYYNGEERAKGNILERFSAQQFPDLHSELNLSSLELGDSALYFCASSPWTGNIPGANVLTFGAGSRLTVL.

Worth noting for this clone: Additional DNA sequences in this sample encode the identical CDR3. This rearrangement joins TRBV5-4 to TRBJ1-6, with 10 bases matching TRBD1. The germline V gene encodes CDR1 SGHNT and CDR2 YYREEE (reference sequence). The V segment lost 0 bases and the J segment 3 bases; nucleotides outside the gene matches: 0. CDR3 length equals 16 residues. The CDR3 loop reads CASSLGDRGYNSPLHF. In nucleotides, the CDR3 is TGTGCCAGCAGCTTGGGGGACAGGGGCTATAATTCACCCCTCCACTTT.

V usage is TRBV6-1 and J usage is TRBJ1-2, with D maybe TRBD1 (6 bases). From germline, CDR1 is MNHNS and CDR2 SASEGT. The CDR3 has 16 residues. V shed 2 bases and J shed 7 bases, with 20 bases lying between them. The CDR3 region has the DNA TGTGCCAGCAGTGAAATGGGAGGGGGGGCGCAGTTTGGCTACACCTTC. This sequence encodes CASSEMGGGAQFGYTF.

The chain carries TRBV5-4 and TRBJ1-2, with D maybe TRBD1 (5 bases). CDR1 SGHNT and CDR2 YYREEE come from the germline V gene (reference sequence). Trimming removed 3 bases at V and 3 bases at J, with 15 bases between. This CDR3 contains 15 residues. The CDR3 DNA reads as TGTGCCAGCAGCTCGCAGGGTTGGGTGGACTATGGCTACACCTTC. It yields the protein CASSSQGWVDYGYTF.

The chain is built from TRBV5-1 and TRBJ1-2; D is possibly TRBD1 (6 bases). Trimming stripped 3 bases from V and 4 bases from J, with 13 bases between. The CDR3 is 14 residues long. Germline V CDR1 and CDR2: SGHRS, YFSETQ. The chain's CDR3 is CASSSGEISYGYTF. The CDR3 DNA reads as TGCGCCAGCAGCTCAGGGGAAATCTCCTATGGCTACACCTTC.

This chain connects TRBV5-1 to TRBJ2-4; weak D call: TRBD1 (5 bases). Germline CDR1 is SGHRS and CDR2 is YFSETQ. Trimming cost V 1 base and J 15 bases, with 17 bases left between them. This CDR3 contains 13 residues. The CDR3 DNA follows: TGCGCCAGCAGCTTGACAGGAACCCCTTTGTGGTACTTC. Translating it yields CASSLTGTPLWYF.

The chain joins TRBV28 to TRBJ1-4, with 9 bases fitting TRBD1. The V and J ends lost 3 bases and 5 bases, in that order; junction bases with no gene match: 4. This CDR3 comprises 15 residues. Germline V gives CDR1 MDHEN, CDR2 SYDVKM. DNA of the CDR3: TGTGCCAGCAGTTTGATTGGACAGGGGAATGAAAAACTGTTTTTT. It codes for CASSLIGQGNEKLFF.

This clone was found a few times. The chain links TRBV19 to TRBJ2-3; TRBD2 aligns across 10 bases. Germline V gene sequence: CDR1 LNHDA, CDR2 SQIVND (reference sequence). There are 16 residues in the CDR3. Trimming took 5 bases from V and 2 from J; bases not matched to a gene: 7. This CDR3 reads CASSPRTSGFTDTQYF. The DNA of the CDR3 is TGTGCCAGTAGTCCCCGGACTAGCGGATTCACAGATACGCAGTATTTT.

CDR3: CASSPGASQGEKLFF. The CDR3 nucleotides read TGTGCCAGCAGCCCCGGGGCCTCACAGGGTGAAAAACTGTTTTTT. The chain combines TRBV3-1 (or the pseudogene TRBV3-2) with TRBJ1-4, with a tentative D call TRBD1 (6 bases). The CDR3 length is 15 residues. CDR1 and CDR2 from the germline V gene are LGHDT and YNNKEL (reference sequence). V was trimmed by 4 bases and J by 7 bases, leaving 16 bases between them.